These T cell receptor beta chains were read from a single sample in a study of T cells in localized non-small cell lung cancer. Measured with immunoSEQ multiplex PCR; TCRdb has only the in-frame clones, and not every one. The sample yields almost 3,000 clones, 36% seen once. The sequencing used lung tumor tissue, collected before any cancer treatment. The receptors come from a male donor older than 55 with stage I squamous cell lung carcinoma. Both conserved end residues are part of each CDR3. The order of the fields is CDR3 protein, D gene, J gene, CDR3 length, V gene. A D gene is named only where the DNA matches it firmly.

CDR3: CASSAGLAVNTGELFF
D: TRBD2
J: TRBJ2-2
length: 16
V: TRBV11-3

CDR3: CASSSAWAVAGELFF
D: .
J: TRBJ2-2
length: 15
V: TRBV5-1

CDR3: CASSSGTSGGGELFF
D: TRBD2
J: TRBJ2-2
length: 15
V: TRBV5-1

CDR3: CASSIPSGREGDTQYF
D: TRBD2
J: TRBJ2-3
length: 16
V: TRBV19

CDR3: CASSTGVHQPQHF
D: .
J: TRBJ1-5
length: 13
V: TRBV19

CDR3: CASSPSGRRGEQFF
D: TRBD2
J: TRBJ2-1
length: 14
V: TRBV9

CDR3: CAWSVLGGTQYF
D: .
J: TRBJ2-3
length: 12
V: TRBV30

CDR3: CAISEQPNYGYTF
D: .
J: TRBJ1-2
length: 13
V: TRBV10-3

CDR3: CSVRPVATNEKLFF
D: .
J: TRBJ1-4
length: 14
V: TRBV29-1

CDR3: CASSQYGGDNHYEQYF
D: .
J: TRBJ2-7
length: 16
V: TRBV4-1

CDR3: CATSPPRPAVGTEAFF
D: .
J: TRBJ1-1
length: 16
V: TRBV15

CDR3: CASSYPRYRLAAQETQYF
D: TRBD2
J: TRBJ2-5
length: 18
V: TRBV6-8

CDR3: CASTRDSTTGELFF
D: .
J: TRBJ2-2
length: 14
V: TRBV6-8

CDR3: CASTTGGNEQYF
D: TRBD1
J: TRBJ2-7
length: 12
V: TRBV28

CDR3: CASSRETGTYEQYF
D: .
J: TRBJ2-7
length: 14
V: TRBV11-3

CDR3: CASSRDYRNTGELFF
D: TRBD2
J: TRBJ2-2
length: 15
V: TRBV5-1

CDR3: CASSPDRGQMNTEAFF
D: TRBD1
J: TRBJ1-1
length: 16
V: TRBV28

CDR3: CSVGEGEGTEAFF
D: .
J: TRBJ1-1
length: 13
V: TRBV29-1

CDR3: CARSLVTGVQETQYF
D: TRBD1
J: TRBJ2-5
length: 15
V: TRBV5-3

CDR3: CASSPDFGAKTQYF
D: .
J: TRBJ2-5
length: 14
V: TRBV18

CDR3: CASSYIGEWTEAFF
D: .
J: TRBJ1-1
length: 14
V: TRBV6-8

CDR3: CAWNLGRGNEQFF
D: .
J: TRBJ2-1
length: 13
V: TRBV30